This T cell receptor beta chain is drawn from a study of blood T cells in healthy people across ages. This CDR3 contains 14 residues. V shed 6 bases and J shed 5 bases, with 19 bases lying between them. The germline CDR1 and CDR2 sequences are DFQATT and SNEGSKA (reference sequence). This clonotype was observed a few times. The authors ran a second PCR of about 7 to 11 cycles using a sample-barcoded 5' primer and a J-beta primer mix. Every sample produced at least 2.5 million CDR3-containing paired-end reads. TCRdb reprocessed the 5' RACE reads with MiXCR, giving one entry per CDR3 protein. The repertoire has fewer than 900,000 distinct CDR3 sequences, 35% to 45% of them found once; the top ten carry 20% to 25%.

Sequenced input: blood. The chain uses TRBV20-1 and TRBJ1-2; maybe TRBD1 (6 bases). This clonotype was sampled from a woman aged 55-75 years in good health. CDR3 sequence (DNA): TGCAGTGCAACCACAGGGCCCCACTCTTATGGCTACACCTTC. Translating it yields CSATTGPHSYGYTF.